The 30 T cell receptor beta chains listed next were all sequenced from one sample in a study of cytomegalovirus exposure and HLA in healthy donors. PCR involved 60 Vbeta and 13 Jbeta primers. The table came from immunoSEQ multiplex PCR; TCRdb's copy has only in-frame clones and leaves some out. This sample has 150,000 to 200,000 clones, with roughly 68% found just once. Sequenced sample: PBMCs. These receptors were obtained from a man aged 25-40 years in good health and CMV-seropositive.

The chain recombines TRBV6-1 with TRBJ2-2, with 7 bases lining up with TRBD2. Germline loops: CDR1 MNHNS, CDR2 SASEGT. The CDR3 spans 15 residues. V was pared by 5 bases and J by 6 bases, with 9 bases of the junction left unmatched. The chain's CDR3 is CASSSATSESGELFF. The CDR3 DNA reads TGTGCCAGCAGTAGCGCTACTAGCGAATCCGGGGAGCTGTTTTTT.

The chain combines TRBV4-1 with TRBJ2-7; 7 bases are shared with TRBD2. Germline loops: CDR1 MGHRA, CDR2 YSYEKL. After removal of 4 bases from V and 1 base from J, the junction contained 13 bases not matched to a gene. The CDR3 sequence is 17 residues long. CDR3: CASSLSRMTSRSYEQYF. The CDR3 nucleotides read TGCGCCAGCAGCCTCAGCCGGATGACTAGCCGGTCCTACGAGCAGTACTTC.

CDR3 sequence reads: CASSLTGGNGYTF. The CDR3 region has the DNA TGTGCCAGCAGCTTAACGGGCGGGAATGGCTACACCTTC. The chain joins TRBV7-3 to TRBJ1-2, with unresolved D. The germline V and J ends were trimmed by 0 bases and 6 bases, with 8 bases remaining between them. The V gene's germline CDR1 is SGHTA and CDR2 FQGTGA. This CDR3 contains 13 residues.

The genes are TRBV2 and TRBJ2-4; 7 bases fit TRBD2. In germline, CDR1 is SNHLY, CDR2 FYNNEI. This CDR3 contains 15 residues. Germline trimming cut 5 bases from V and 6 bases from J; bases unmatched to any gene: 10. CDR3 sequence: CASSRLAHERNIQYF. CDR3 in DNA: TGTGCCAGCAGTCGACTAGCCCACGAAAGAAACATTCAGTACTTC. Supplemented by reference TRBV2 and TRBJ2-4, the full variable domain reads EPEVTQTPSHQVTQMGQEVILRCVPISNHLYFYWYRQILGQKVEFLVSFYNNEISEKSEIFDDQFSVERPDGSNFTLKIRSTKLEDSAMYFCASSRLAHERNIQYFGAGTRLSVL.

The J gene is TRBJ2-7, the V gene TRBV18; a possible D gene is TRBD1 (6 bases). Germline V CDR1 and CDR2: KGHSH, LQKENI. Trimming shortened V by 4 bases and J by 1 base, and 11 bases separated the two germline ends. This CDR3 comprises 14 residues. Here the CDR3 reads CASSQTGISYEQYF. The CDR3 DNA follows: TGTGCCAGCTCACAGACAGGAATTTCCTACGAGCAGTACTTC.

The chain carries TRBV4-2 and TRBJ2-5; 8 nucleotides agree with TRBD2. The J call may not be correct, given that the DNA end is closer to TRBJ2-7. The CDR3 runs to 16 residues. Germline V gene data show CDR1 as LGHNA and CDR2 as YNFKEQ. CDR3 nucleotides: TGTGCCAGCAGCCAAGGTGGGGTAGCGGGAAGCCACGAGCAGTACTTC. Translating it yields CASSQGGVAGSHEQYF.

The J gene is TRBJ2-5, the V gene TRBV11-2; possible D gene TRBD2, 6 bases. The CDR3 loop spans 13 amino acids. V dropped 5 bases and J dropped 2 bases, with 9 bases sitting between them. In germline, CDR1 is SGHAT, CDR2 FQNNGV. CDR3 nucleotides: TGTGCCAGCAGCGGGAGGATACAAGAGACCCAGTACTTC. Protein sequence: CASSGRIQETQYF.

This clone has more than one count but fewer than ten. The CDR3 spells CASTDRGSYEQYF. The CDR3 DNA follows: TGTGCCAGCACCGACAGGGGGTCCTACGAGCAGTACTTC. The chain couples TRBV21-1 to TRBJ2-7; the table's D call, TRBD1, has no DNA check behind it. TRBV21-1 has pseudogene status. The CDR3 runs to 13 residues.

The chain has TRBV6-4 and TRBJ2-7; D call uncertain. CDR1 and CDR2 (germline): MRHNA, SNTAGT. This CDR3 comprises 13 residues. V shed 11 bases and J shed 3 bases, with 17 bases lying between them. The CDR3 coding sequence is TGTGCCCGTGTCGAAACTGCGAACTACGAGCAGTACTTC. Protein: CARVETANYEQYF.

The chain joins TRBV6-5 to TRBJ2-1; 12 bases align to TRBD2. Germline V CDR1 and CDR2: MNHEY, SVGAGI. This CDR3 spans 14 amino acids. V dropped 7 bases and J dropped 6; count of bases not matched to a gene: 4. CDR3 nucleotides: TGTGCCAGCAAGGAGACTAGCGGGAGCAATGAGCAGTTCTTC. Translation gives CASKETSGSNEQFF.

The rearrangement uses TRBV6-5 and TRBJ1-1; TRBD1 might be the D (5 bases). This CDR3 comprises 13 residues. Germline CDR1 is MNHEY and CDR2 is SVGAGI. V was shortened by 7 bases and J by 1 base, with 10 bases between the two germline ends. Here the CDR3 DNA reads TGTGCCAGCATTCGGAGGGGGAACACTGAAGCTTTCTTT. Translating gives CASIRRGNTEAFF.

The CDR3 DNA sequence: TGTGCCAGCAGCACTACCGGGACAGGGGCCTACGAGCAGTACTTC. Protein product: CASSTTGTGAYEQYF. The chain links TRBV14 to TRBJ2-7, with TRBD1 matching 10 bases. The CDR3 is 15 residues long. Germline-derived CDR1 and CDR2 are SGHDN and FVKESK. With 5 bases clipped from V and 2 bases from J, the junction kept 6 bases outside the gene matches. Supplemented by reference TRBV14 and TRBJ2-7, the full variable domain reads EAGVTQFPSHSVIEKGQTVTLRCDPISGHDNLYWYRRVMGKEIKFLLHFVKESKQDESGMPNNRFLAERTGGTYSTLKVQPAELEDSGVYFCASSTTGTGAYEQYFGPGTRLTVT.

The V and J genes are TRBV7-3 and TRBJ2-1; D is unresolved. The V end was cut by 3 bases, the J end by 4 bases, with 13 bases between. CDR1 is SGHTA, CDR2 FQGTGA, per germline. This CDR3 spans 15 amino acids. The CDR3 sequence: CASSFQNSGYNEQFF. CDR3 DNA: TGTGCCAGCAGCTTCCAAAATTCCGGGTACAATGAGCAGTTCTTC.

There are a few counts of this clone. V usage is TRBV30 and J usage is TRBJ2-3; possible D gene TRBD1, 6 bases. V lost 4 bases and J 2 bases, leaving 10 bases between the germline ends. The germline V gene encodes CDR1 GTSNPN and CDR2 SVGIG (reference sequence). The CDR3 consists of 13 residues. The CDR3 sequence is CAWTRTATDTQYF. Written as DNA, the CDR3 is TGTGCCTGGACTCGGACAGCCACAGATACGCAGTATTTT.

The CDR3 nucleotides read TGTGCCAGCAGTGACCCCTTGGGGGGCTCTGGGGCCAACGTCCTGACTTTC. Its translation: CASSDPLGGSGANVLTF. The chain couples TRBV6-4 to TRBJ2-6, with D maybe TRBD2 (6 bases). The CDR3 has 17 residues. Trimming shortened V by 2 bases and J by 0 bases, and 11 bases separated the two germline ends. The germline CDR1 and CDR2 sequences are MRHNA and SNTAGT.

The chain employs TRBV28 and TRBJ2-1, with TRBD2 matching 11 bases. V was pared by 2 bases and J by 2 bases, with 2 bases of the junction left unmatched. Germline-derived CDR1 and CDR2 are MDHEN and SYDVKM. The CDR3 length is 16 residues. This chain's CDR3 is CASSLRTSGPYNEQFF. The CDR3 nucleotides read TGTGCCAGCAGTTTACGGACTAGCGGGCCCTACAATGAGCAGTTCTTC.

This clone was observed at least ten times. This chain connects TRBV7-2 to TRBJ1-1, with 8 bases lining up with TRBD1. CDR1 is SGHTA and CDR2 is FQGNSA in the germline V gene. This CDR3 comprises 14 residues. J was trimmed by 7 bases and V by 5 bases; bases with no gene match: 9. CDR3 in amino acids: CASSLGAGGDEAFF. CDR3 nucleotide sequence: TGTGCCAGCAGCCTAGGGGCAGGGGGCGATGAAGCTTTCTTT. Full variable domain (rest looked up from reference TRBV7-2 and TRBJ1-1): GAGVSQSPSNKVTEKGKDVELRCDPISGHTALYWYRQSLGQGLEFLIYFQGNSAPDKSGLPSDRFSAERTGGSVSTLTIQRTQQEDSAVYLCASSLGAGGDEAFFGQGTRLTVV.

This clone was observed a few times. The gene calls are TRBV2 and TRBJ2-4; 7 bases map to TRBD1. V dropped 3 bases and J dropped 7; count of bases not matched to a gene: 9. The CDR3 totals 15 residues. Germline V gene sequence: CDR1 SNHLY, CDR2 FYNNEI. DNA for the CDR3: TGTGCCAGCAGTGAGGACACATCGACAGGGAACATTCAGTACTTC. It codes for CASSEDTSTGNIQYF. Based on the CDR3 plus reference TRBV2 and TRBJ2-4, the full variable domain is EPEVTQTPSHQVTQMGQEVILRCVPISNHLYFYWYRQILGQKVEFLVSFYNNEISEKSEIFDDQFSVERPDGSNFTLKIRSTKLEDSAMYFCASSEDTSTGNIQYFGAGTRLSVL.

The V gene is TRBV7-9, the J gene TRBJ2-5; D uncertain. Trimming cost V 1 base and J 2 bases, with 8 bases left between them. This CDR3 contains 14 residues. Germline values: CDR1 SEHNR, CDR2 FQNEAQ (reference sequence). CDR3 DNA sequence: TGTGCCAGCAGCTTAGGCGGCAGTCAAGAGACCCAGTACTTC. Encoded protein: CASSLGGSQETQYF.

The CDR3 here is CASSQEGGEETQYF. CDR3 DNA sequence: TGCGCCAGCAGCCAAGAAGGCGGTGAAGAGACCCAGTACTTC. The V and J genes are TRBV4-1 and TRBJ2-5; no firm D call. This CDR3 comprises 14 residues. From germline, CDR1 is MGHRA and CDR2 YSYEKL. The V gene lost 0 bases and the J gene lost 3 bases, with 8 bases spanning the gap.

The chain couples TRBV27 to TRBJ1-1; D is uncertain. Germline CDR1 and CDR2: MNHEY and SMNVEV (reference sequence). Trimming pared 4 bases from V and 6 bases from J, leaving 9 bases between. This CDR3 has 12 amino acids. The CDR3 protein is CASSSPGSEAFF. CDR3 bases: TGTGCCAGCAGTTCACCGGGTTCTGAAGCTTTCTTT.

This clone was counted a few times. The CDR3 nucleotides read TGTGCCAGCAGTGAATGGGGCCGCGAGCAGTACTTC. It encodes CASSEWGREQYF. This chain joins TRBV6-5 and TRBJ2-7; possibly TRBD1 for D (5 bases). Between the trimmed V and J ends, which lost 5 bases and 6 bases, there was a span of 11 bases. Germline loops: CDR1 MNHEY, CDR2 SVGAGI. This CDR3 is built from 12 residues.

The chain has TRBV9 and TRBJ2-1, with D tentatively TRBD1 (6 bases). Per the germline V gene, CDR1 is SGDLS and CDR2 is YYNGEE. With 3 bases removed from V and 5 bases from J, the gap between germline ends came to 15 bases. The CDR3 extends over 15 amino acids. CDR3 DNA: TGTGCCAGCAGCGGAAGCAAACAGGGTCACAATGAGCAGTTCTTC. It translates to CASSGSKQGHNEQFF.

This clone was counted a single time. This chain joins TRBV28 and TRBJ1-1, with D hard to call. V was shortened by 5 bases and J by 2 bases, with 6 bases between the two germline ends. This CDR3 is 12 amino acids long. The V gene's germline CDR1 is MDHEN and CDR2 SYDVKM. The CDR3 protein is CASSPLNTEAFF. The CDR3, as DNA: TGTGCCAGCAGTCCCTTAAACACTGAAGCTTTCTTT. The whole variable domain, filled in from reference TRBV28 and TRBJ1-1, reads DVKVTQSSRYLVKRTGEKVFLECVQDMDHENMFWYRQDPGLGLRLIYFSYDVKMKEKGDIPEGYSVSREKKERFSLILESASTNQTSMYLCASSPLNTEAFFGQGTRLTVV.

V and J are TRBV5-1 and TRBJ1-6; perhaps TRBD1 as D (5 bases). The CDR3 length is 17 residues. Per the germline V gene, CDR1 is SGHRS and CDR2 is YFSETQ. V lost 3 bases to trimming and J lost 0 bases, with 13 bases between them. CDR3: CASSSRDRASYNSPLHF. The CDR3 DNA follows: TGCGCCAGCAGCTCGCGGGACCGAGCCTCCTATAATTCACCCCTCCACTTT.

The chain joins TRBV7-6 to TRBJ1-1; D gene uncertain. CDR1 SGHVS and CDR2 FNYEAQ come from the germline V gene. V shed 1 base and J shed 4 bases, with 13 bases lying between them. There are 15 residues in the CDR3. CDR3 sequence: CASSLVSLAGTEAFF. The CDR3 coding sequence is TGTGCCAGCAGCTTAGTATCCCTAGCTGGCACTGAAGCTTTCTTT.

The chain links TRBV30 to TRBJ2-3; TRBD2 matches 10 bases. The length of the CDR3 is 14 residues. Germline V gene lookup returns CDR1 GTSNPN and CDR2 SVGIG (reference sequence). V lost 3 bases to trimming and J lost 5 bases; unmatched junction nucleotides: 5. CDR3 amino acids: CAWSDRLAGDTQYF. The CDR3 DNA reads as TGTGCCTGGAGCGACCGACTAGCGGGAGATACGCAGTATTTT.

This chain joins TRBV5-1 and TRBJ1-1; no definite D call. Germline values: CDR1 SGHRS, CDR2 YFSETQ. This CDR3 region has 14 residues. With 0 bases removed from V and 4 bases from J, the gap between germline ends came to 10 bases. The CDR3 spells CASSLADRGTEAFF. The CDR3 bases are TGCGCCAGCAGCTTGGCCGATCGGGGCACTGAAGCTTTCTTT.

The rearrangement joins TRBV5-4 to TRBJ1-6; D gene uncertain. V gave up 4 bases and J gave up 0 bases, with 8 bases separating them. This CDR3 spans 15 amino acids. The germline CDR1 and CDR2 sequences are SGHNT and YYREEE (reference sequence). CDR3 nucleotides: TGTGCCAGCAGCCTATCTAGCTCCTATAATTCACCCCTCCACTTT. Protein sequence: CASSLSSSYNSPLHF.

The chain links TRBV30 to TRBJ1-3; the D is unclear. V shed 3 bases and J shed 8 bases, with 14 bases lying between them. The CDR3 loop spans 13 amino acids. In germline, CDR1 is GTSNPN, CDR2 SVGIG (reference sequence). This CDR3 reads CAWRTWIGDTIYF. CDR3 in DNA: TGTGCCTGGAGGACGTGGATCGGGGACACCATATATTTT.